This record looks at one T cell receptor beta chain sequence and its context. Donors were grouped by their self-reported clinical history. Assay: immunoSEQ multiplex PCR; the TCRdb copy retains only in-frame clones and omits some. The sample has approximately 280,000 clones; approximately 88% are singletons. This specimen belongs to a study of blood T cell repertoires in COVID-19. Germline V CDR1 and CDR2: SGHRS, YFSETQ. The CDR3 spans 18 residues. Trimming took 0 bases from V and 4 from J; bases not matched to a gene: 13. Input material: PBMCs or T cells enriched from blood (not recorded which). V and J are TRBV5-1 and TRBJ2-3, with 8 positions matching TRBD2. This clonotype was obtained from a woman in her thirties or forties who had recovered from COVID-19. The CDR3 region has the DNA TGCGCCAGCAGCTTGGAGGGACGGGGGGGCAGTTCCCCAGATACGCAGTATTTT. It is translated as CASSLEGRGGSSPDTQYF. The full variable domain, in which reference TRBV5-1 and TRBJ2-3 provide the parts outside the CDR3, is KAGVTQTPRYLIKTRGQQVTLSCSPISGHRSVSWYQQTPGQGLQFLFEYFSETQRNKGNFPGRFSGRQFSNSRSEMNVSTLELGDSALYLCASSLEGRGGSSPDTQYFGPGTRLTVL.